The sequence of this TCR beta chain was determined in a study of T-cell reconstitution after alpha-beta-depleted transplantation in children. This clonotype was picked up a small number of times. CDR3 length: 15 residues. Between the trimmed V and J ends, which lost 3 bases and 8 bases, there was a span of 20 bases. Germline CDR1 is SGDLS and CDR2 is YYNGEE. Library preparation (for TCRbeta) was performed with unique molecular identifiers. Via MiXCR, TCRdb re-called the PCR reads, giving one row per CDR3 protein. Among hundreds of thousands of distinct CDR3 sequences listed, around 9.5% were seen once.

The clonotype originates from a human donor who donated a stem cell graft to a child with acute lymphoblastic leukemia. This chain uses TRBV9 with TRBJ1-1; perhaps TRBD1 as D (6 bases). The sample here was PBMCs from the stem cell graft donor, taken from the stem cell graft. CDR3 residues: CASSAKQGGVEEAFF. The CDR3 DNA reads TGTGCCAGCAGCGCCAAACAGGGTGGGGTAGAAGAAGCTTTCTTT.